A selection of T cell receptor beta chains follows, all from one sample in a study of T cells in Graves' hyperthyroidism and ophthalmopathy. TCRdb redid the calling of the multiplex PCR reads with MiXCR, one entry per CDR3 protein. The sample lists 300,000 to 450,000 distinct CDR3 sequences, 20% to 30% occurring once. The sample taken for sequencing was blood. Receptor source: a middle-aged man with Graves' hyperthyroidism. Each CDR3 is given with its conserved first and last residue. D genes are given only for firm matches. Expanded clones get a size class; other rows say once, few or many, or leave the size out.

DNA,CDR3,size,D,V,J
TGCAGTGCCAACAAGGGGGCCCATGAGCAGTTCTTC,CSANKGAHEQFF,few,TRBD1,TRBV20-1,TRBJ2-1
TGTGCCAGCAGTTTAGGACAGGGCAGCCCGAACACTGAAGCTTTCTTT,CASSLGQGSPNTEAFF,.,TRBD1,TRBV28,TRBJ1-1
TGTGCCAGCTCACCGGGGACTAGCGCCTACGAGCAGTACTTC,CASSPGTSAYEQYF,few,TRBD2,TRBV18,TRBJ2-7
TGTGCCAGCAGTTTAGGGGCGTTTCAGCCCCAGCATTTT,CASSLGAFQPQHF,.,.,TRBV12-3/TRBV12-4,TRBJ1-5
TGTGCCAGCAGCCCAGGGGGCTATATGTGGGGCTACACCTTC,CASSPGGYMWGYTF,few,TRBD1,TRBV7-2,TRBJ1-2
TGTGCCAGCAACGAACTAGCGGGGAACACCGGGGAGCTGTTTTTT,CASNELAGNTGELFF,many,TRBD2,TRBV2,TRBJ2-2
TGCGCCAGCAGTCATGAGCGGGAGCAGTTCTTC,CASSHEREQFF,.,.,TRBV5-1,TRBJ2-1
TGTGCCAGTCGAAGAGGACAGAACACTGAAGCTTTCTTT,CASRRGQNTEAFF,many,.,TRBV11-2,TRBJ1-1
TGTGCCAGCAGTTATACCGGGGAGCGGTTTTTT,CASSYTGERFF,.,.,TRBV11-1,TRBJ2-2
TGTGCCAGCAGTGAGGACGAGCAGTACTTC,CASSEDEQYF,many,.,TRBV2,TRBJ2-7
TGTGCCAGCAGTCCCCTCAGCGGACGGGACTACAATGAGCAGTTCTTC,CASSPLSGRDYNEQFF,few,.,TRBV6-1,TRBJ2-1
TGCGCCAGCAGCCAAAATCAAGGGGAAGCTTTCTTT,CASSQNQGEAFF,.,.,TRBV4-1,TRBJ1-1
TGTGCCAGCTCCCGACCATGGGGGACAGGGGTCTACGAGCAGTACTTC,CASSRPWGTGVYEQYF,few,TRBD1,TRBV18,TRBJ2-7
TGCGCCAGCAGCCAAGCCCTTTTAAGGCAGGGGGCTGGCTATGGCTACACCTTC,CASSQALLRQGAGYGYTF,few,TRBD1,TRBV4-1,TRBJ1-2
TGTGCCAGCAGCCATAGCGGGAGTTACAATGAGCAGTTCTTC,CASSHSGSYNEQFF,.,TRBD2,TRBV3-1,TRBJ2-1
TGTGCCAGCTCACTCCTCCGGGGGTCTCCTAATAATGAAAAACTGTTTTTT,CASSLLRGSPNNEKLFF,.,.,TRBV18,TRBJ1-4
TGTGCCACCAGTGATTTGCTCCGTGGGACCCAGTACTTC,CATSDLLRGTQYF,few,.,TRBV24-1,TRBJ2-5
TGCAGTGCTAGAGACACTAGCGGGAGCTTGGGCATCCAGTTCTTC,CSARDTSGSLGIQFF,once,TRBD2,TRBV20-1,TRBJ2-1
TGTGCCAGCAGTTTAGGGGGTGGGTACTATGGCTACACCTTC,CASSLGGGYYGYTF,.,.,TRBV12-3/TRBV12-4,TRBJ1-2
TGCGCCAGCAGCCAAAGCTTTGGGGGGCAGTCAGATACGCAGTATTTT,CASSQSFGGQSDTQYF,many,.,TRBV4-1,TRBJ2-3
TGCGCCAGCAGCGCACGTACCGGGACGAACACCGGGGAGCTGTTTTTT,CASSARTGTNTGELFF,once,.,TRBV4-1,TRBJ2-2
TGTGCCAGCAGTTTAAACGGACAGGGGGATCCGCATTTT,CASSLNGQGDPHF,few,TRBD1,TRBV28,TRBJ1-5
TGCAGTGCTACCAAGGGACTAGCGGCCCTCCCCGGTGGAAACATTCAGTACTTC,CSATKGLAALPGGNIQYF,few,TRBD2,TRBV20-1,TRBJ2-4
TGTGCCATCAGTGAGTCCAGACAGACCTTAGATGGCTACACCTTC,CAISESRQTLDGYTF,.,.,TRBV10-3,TRBJ1-2
TGTGCCAGCAGCGTAGGCCAAGGGGAAGAGACCCAGTACTTC,CASSVGQGEETQYF,.,.,TRBV9,TRBJ2-5
TGTGCCAGCAGCCAGCGGGAGGGGGACTACGAGCAGTACTTC,CASSQREGDYEQYF,many,TRBD2,TRBV7-3,TRBJ2-7
TGCGCCAGCAGTTGTTTGTGGGTCACTGAAGCTTTCTTT,CASSCLWVTEAFF,few,.,TRBV10-1,TRBJ1-1
TGCGCCAGCAAGCCGACTAGCGGGAGGGCTGAGCAGTTCTTC,CASKPTSGRAEQFF,few,TRBD2,TRBV5-1,TRBJ2-1
TGTGCCAGCAGGGACCAGGGATTATTCGCTTTCTTT,CASRDQGLFAFF,many,.,TRBV28,TRBJ1-1
TGCGCCAGCAGCCACCCTAGCGGGTCGACGTCCTACAATGAGCAGTTCTTC,CASSHPSGSTSYNEQFF,.,TRBD2,TRBV4-1,TRBJ2-1
TGTGCCAGCAGTGAAGAGGGGCGGGAGGGCCACGAGCAGTACTTC,CASSEEGREGHEQYF,.,TRBD2,TRBV6-1,TRBJ2-7
TGTGCCAGCAGTTGGGACGGTGGCTATGGCTACACCTTC,CASSWDGGYGYTF,few,.,TRBV12-3/TRBV12-4,TRBJ1-2
TGCAGTGCTAGAGAGGGAGGACCCGGCACAGATACGCAGTATTTT,CSAREGGPGTDTQYF,many,.,TRBV20-1,TRBJ2-3
TGCGCCAGCAGTTTCGGGAGCACTGAAGCTTTCTTT,CASSFGSTEAFF,many,.,TRBV10-2,TRBJ1-1
TGTGCCAGCAGCACCGGGACAGGGAGGAATGAGCAGTTCTTC,CASSTGTGRNEQFF,few,TRBD1,TRBV27,TRBJ2-1
TGTGCCACCAGTGATTTCGGGGAGAATGAGCAGTTCTTC,CATSDFGENEQFF,.,.,TRBV24-1,TRBJ2-1
TGTGCCAGCAGCTCCTGGACAGCCACAGATACGCAGTATTTT,CASSSWTATDTQYF,.,.,TRBV11-2,TRBJ2-3
TGTGCCAGCAGCTTAGAGGCGGGGGCCTTTGGCTACACCTTC,CASSLEAGAFGYTF,.,.,TRBV7-9,TRBJ1-2
TGTGCCAGCTCACAAGGACAGGCTCGGGTCAATAGCAATCAGCCCCAGCATTTT,CASSQGQARVNSNQPQHF,few,TRBD1,TRBV18,TRBJ1-5
TGTGCCAGCAGCCCAACAGGGGAAGACACTGAAGCTTTCTTT,CASSPTGEDTEAFF,.,TRBD1,TRBV7-3,TRBJ1-1
TGCAGTGCTACAAACAGGGGTGAAAAACTGTTTTTT,CSATNRGEKLFF,.,TRBD1,TRBV20-1,TRBJ1-4
TGCAGTGCCACGAGAGAACGAGATACGCAGTATTTT,CSATRERDTQYF,.,.,TRBV20-1,TRBJ2-3
TGTGCCAGTAGTATTGGGCAGGGACCGGGAGAGACCCAGTACTTC,CASSIGQGPGETQYF,.,.,TRBV19,TRBJ2-5
TGTGCCAGCAGACCCCTGGGAAGGCGGGGGTTAAATCAGCCCCAGCATTTT,CASRPLGRRGLNQPQHF,.,.,TRBV28,TRBJ1-5
TGTGCCAGCAGCGCAGCGGGAGTTTACCAAGAGACCCAGTACTTC,CASSAAGVYQETQYF,.,TRBD2,TRBV12-3/TRBV12-4,TRBJ2-5
TGTGCCAGCAGCAAACAGGGCTCCCACACTGAAGCTTTCTTT,CASSKQGSHTEAFF,.,.,TRBV27,TRBJ1-1